This T cell receptor (beta chain) appears in the sequencing data of a study of blood T cell repertoires in COVID-19 (dated by TCRdb to about 2020). With respect to the entire study: Samples covering the acute and convalescent phases of COVID-19 were provided by collaborators in the United States, Italy and Spain. The prospective study material was composed of cDNA or gDNA derived from T cells, B-cell-depleted T cells, or PBMCs. The dataset comprised deeply sampled blood TCRbeta repertoires from subjects exposed to, actively infected with, or recovered from COVID-19. A freely available public database, intended as a resource for researchers studying the immune response to SARS-CoV-2, is where the repertoires were released. The samples were drawn from two sources: the first 160 participants of the ongoing ImmuneRACE study, and 1,200 or so subjects contributed by 6 global collaborators. A de-identified subject ID, COVID-19 status, age in years and sex were almost always included in the sample metadata. Where available, HLA class I and class II types were taken from metadata supplied by the sample provider and were not determined by assay-based typing.

At one collaborating source in Seattle, patients were enrolled during active infection and were followed longitudinally through the course of disease. Each collaborating institution followed its own protocols to collect whole blood in K2EDTA tubes. For TCRbeta analysis, collaborators shipped samples in one of three forms: frozen whole blood, isolated PBMCs, or DNA extracted from either of those sample types. A remark on this clone: Its antigen is currently not known. Qualities for individual bases were not recorded, and no much larger clone is one base off.

TCRbeta CDR3 regions were amplified from genomic DNA by means of the immunoSEQ Assay, a bias-controlled multiplex PCR. The source study handled its data this way. Within the assay, amplification of reference gene primers was used to estimate how many nucleated cells each sample contained. Sequence reads were collapsed and filtered to measure the absolute abundance of every unique TCRbeta CDR3 rearrangement. Productive Simpson clonality was computed per sample as the square root of Simpson's diversity index over productive rearrangements. TCRdb took over this immuneACCESS table, retaining in-frame rearrangements with V and J assigned. Such tables are incomplete; in checked studies, under half of the missing clones stem from an unresolved V gene, and the remainder is unexplained. The DNA was the basis for D and trimming; V, J and clone size are from that table. The sample data list 50,000 to 80,000 clones, and over 65% of these were observed just once. Around 14% of the sample goes to the ten largest clones.

On the study overall, not on this receptor specifically: How much clinical and demographic metadata was included differed by source and by participant, and the metadata was provided uncurated.

CDR1 and CDR2 (MNHNS, SASEGT) derive from the germline V gene. V is clipped by 3 bases and J by 2 bases, and the sequence between their germline boundaries is 11 bases long. Reading from cysteine to phenylalanine, the CDR3 counts 15 amino acids. Only the CDR3 DNA stays, 45 bases, in frame from base 1. The rearrangement combines TRBV6-1 with TRBJ1-5, with no confidently assigned D gene. The TCR was taken from a man aged 55-75 years with COVID-19, enrolled during active disease. Sequenced: peripheral blood. The bases read TGTGCCAGCAGTGAGGTTCCCTCAGGCAATCAGCCCCAGCATTTT. It is translated as CASSEVPSGNQPQHF.